This TCR beta chain appears in the sequencing data of a study of T cells in Graves' hyperthyroidism and ophthalmopathy. Diagnosis rested on symptoms, serum thyroxine and TRAb, thyroid ultrasound, and orbital computed tomography. From less than 13 ml of fresh peripheral blood, PBMCs were isolated. On this clonotype itself: As yet, its antigen is unknown.

Study-level points and caveats: Blood held most thyroid clonotypes expanded above 0.001 frequency. The model predicted ophthalmopathy a median around six months before onset.

RNA transcripts were the template for amplifying TCR beta CDR3 regions. Using the HTBI primer set, a first-round RT-PCR was run on the TCR CDR3. Each CDR3 protein is one row after TCRdb ran MiXCR on the multiplex PCR reads. The sample comprises hundreds of thousands of distinct CDR3 sequences, less than 25% of which are singletons, and 11% rests with the top ten. Trimming took 5 bases from V and 6 from J, leaving 11 bases between them. This CDR3 comprises 12 residues. Germline assignment: CDR1 GTSNPN and CDR2 SVGIG (reference sequence). The sequencing sample was made of blood. The clonotype originates from a woman aged 25 to 45 with Graves' ophthalmopathy. The rearrangement joins TRBV30 to TRBJ1-5; TRBD1 might be the D (6 bases). This chain's CDR3 is CAWATGFQPQHF. The CDR3 DNA is TGTGCCTGGGCTACAGGGTTTCAGCCCCAGCATTTT. Full variable domain (remainder filled in from reference TRBV30 and TRBJ1-5): SQTIHQWPATLVQPVGSPLSLECTVEGTSNPNLYWYRQAAGRGLQLLFYSVGIGQISSEVPQNLSASRPQDRQFILSSKKLLLSDSGFYLCAWATGFQPQHFGDGTRLSIL.